These 24 T cell receptor beta chains share one sample of origin, sequenced in a study of cytomegalovirus exposure and HLA in healthy donors. Vbeta (60) and Jbeta (13) primers were used in the PCR. Measured with immunoSEQ multiplex PCR; TCRdb has only the in-frame clones, and not every one. The top ten hold about 2.6% of the sample, which has under 200,000 clones, roughly 77% seen once. Sample: PBMCs. The receptors derive from a woman aged 40 to 49 in good health and CMV-seropositive.

The V call is TRBV30, the J call TRBJ2-3; 11 bases are a match to TRBD2. The CDR3 totals 13 residues. V was clipped by 5 bases and J by 3 bases; unmatched bases: 1. Germline assignment: CDR1 GTSNPN and CDR2 SVGIG (reference sequence). The CDR3 nucleotides read TGTGCCTGGCGACTAGCGGGAACAGATACGCAGTATTTT. Protein sequence: CAWRLAGTDTQYF.

The chain carries TRBV5-4 and TRBJ2-5; 11 positions agree with TRBD2. The DNA end favors TRBJ2-7, so the J call may be wrong. Germline CDR1 reads SGHNT; CDR2 reads YYREEE (reference sequence). CDR3 length equals 15 residues. This CDR3 is CASSQLAGESYEQYF. The CDR3 DNA follows: TGTGCCAGCAGCCAACTAGCGGGGGAGTCTTACGAGCAGTACTTC.

This chain links TRBV7-2 with TRBJ2-2; weak D call: TRBD2 (5 bases). The CDR3 has 15 residues. Trimming cost V 1 base and J 1 base, with 7 bases left between them. Germline-derived CDR1 and CDR2 are SGHTA and FQGNSA. The CDR3 region has the DNA TGTGCCAGCAGCTTAGGAGGGTGGAACACCGGGGAGCTGTTTTTT. Its protein product is CASSLGGWNTGELFF.

The chain joins TRBV7-2 to TRBJ2-6; D is uncertain. In germline, CDR1 is SGHTA, CDR2 FQGNSA. The V end was cut by 5 bases, the J end by 0 bases, with 8 bases between. The CDR3 totals 15 residues. The CDR3 reads CASSPDVSGANVLTF. The DNA for the CDR3 is TGTGCCAGCAGCCCAGATGTCTCTGGGGCCAACGTCCTGACTTTC. Filled out from reference TRBV7-2 and TRBJ2-6, the complete variable domain reads GAGVSQSPSNKVTEKGKDVELRCDPISGHTALYWYRQSLGQGLEFLIYFQGNSAPDKSGLPSDRFSAERTGGSVSTLTIQRTQQEDSAVYLCASSPDVSGANVLTFGAGSRLTVL.

The chain employs TRBV7-2 and TRBJ2-1, with 13 bases that match TRBD2. Unmatched junction bases numbered 1, after V lost 3 bases and J lost 5 bases. This CDR3 has 15 amino acids. Germline V gene lookup returns CDR1 SGHTA and CDR2 FQGNSA. The CDR3 sequence is CASSFGTSGNNEQFF. CDR3 DNA: TGTGCCAGCAGCTTTGGGACTAGCGGGAACAATGAGCAGTTCTTC.

The chain uses TRBV2 and TRBJ1-1; D unclear. The CDR3 has 15 residues. Germline CDR1 and CDR2: SNHLY and FYNNEI. Trimming removed 5 bases at V and 1 base at J, with 14 bases between. CDR3 DNA sequence: TGTGCCAGCAGTTGGCAGGCCCTCTCGAACACTGAAGCTTTCTTT. This encodes CASSWQALSNTEAFF.

The CDR3 here is CASRTTGGAGYEQYF. The CDR3 DNA is TGTGCCAGCAGGACCACAGGGGGCGCAGGTTACGAGCAGTACTTC. This chain uses TRBV6-6 with TRBJ2-5, with 9 bases identical to TRBD1. The J call may be incorrect, as the DNA end agrees better with TRBJ2-7. In germline, CDR1 is MNHNY, CDR2 SVGAGI (reference sequence). The CDR3 extends over 15 amino acids.

The rearrangement joins TRBV7-8 to TRBJ2-2; 11 bases are shared with TRBD2. V dropped 5 bases and J dropped 7; count of bases not matched to a gene: 6. Germline V CDR1 and CDR2: SGHVS, FQNEAQ. There are 15 residues in the CDR3. The DNA for the CDR3 is TGTGCCAGCAGCAAGGGACTAGCGGCGGGCGGGGAGCTGTTTTTT. It codes for CASSKGLAAGGELFF.

The chain has TRBV6-1 and TRBJ2-3; 10 bases are shared with TRBD1. Germline assignment: CDR1 MNHNS and CDR2 SASEGT. The CDR3 contains 14 residues. V was clipped by 8 bases and J by 5 bases; unmatched bases: 7. The CDR3 is CASAWTGGGDTQYF. As DNA, the CDR3 is TGTGCCAGCGCATGGACAGGGGGTGGAGATACGCAGTATTTT.

The chain links TRBV6-5 to TRBJ1-2; tentative D call: TRBD1 (5 bases). Germline V gives CDR1 MNHEY, CDR2 SVGAGI. This CDR3 contains 13 residues. Trimming took 6 bases from V and 2 from J, leaving 10 bases between them. CDR3 in DNA: TGTGCCAGCAGCCTTGACAGCAACTATGGCTACACCTTC. This translates into CASSLDSNYGYTF.

The chain has TRBV6-6 and TRBJ1-5; D is unclear. CDR1 MNHNY and CDR2 SVGAGI come from the germline V gene (reference sequence). This CDR3 has 15 residues. V was cut by 6 bases and J by 0 bases, with 12 bases left in between. CDR3 residues: CASRLSVDSNQPQHF. Written as DNA, the CDR3 is TGTGCCAGCAGATTATCGGTCGATAGCAATCAGCCCCAGCATTTT.

The gene calls are TRBV28 and TRBJ2-7; 11 bases are shared with TRBD2. Germline-derived CDR1 and CDR2 are MDHEN and SYDVKM. V lost 5 bases, J lost 1 base, and 4 bases stayed unmatched. This CDR3 comprises 15 residues. CDR3 loop: CASSTSSGGSYEQYF. The CDR3 DNA reads TGTGCCAGCAGTACCTCTAGCGGGGGGTCCTACGAGCAGTACTTC.

V usage is TRBV5-4 and J usage is TRBJ2-7; the D gene is possibly TRBD2 (6 bases). The germline V and J ends were trimmed by 0 bases and 6 bases, with 16 bases remaining between them. This CDR3 contains 15 residues. Looked up from germline, CDR1 is SGHNT and CDR2 is YYREEE (reference sequence). CDR3 DNA sequence: TGTGCCAGCAGCTTGGATCCGGGAGACTCGGGCGAGCAGTACTTC. Its translation: CASSLDPGDSGEQYF.

The chain joins TRBV7-2 to TRBJ2-7; 9 nucleotides line up with TRBD2. Germline V lookup: CDR1 SGHTA, CDR2 FQGNSA. The ends lost 1 base at V and 7 bases at J; junction bases unmatched: 8. This CDR3 has 15 residues. The CDR3 DNA is TGTACCAGCAGCTTAGATAGCGGGGGACCTAAGGAGCAGTACTTC. As protein: CTSSLDSGGPKEQYF.

The genes are TRBV2 and TRBJ2-3; no reliable D call. Trimming removed 4 bases at V and 6 bases at J, with 11 bases between. Germline V gene sequence: CDR1 SNHLY, CDR2 FYNNEI. This CDR3 contains 13 residues. The DNA of the CDR3 is TGTGCCAGCAGTGTCAGACTCTGGGATACGCAGTATTTT. Protein sequence: CASSVRLWDTQYF.

The chain uses TRBV28 and TRBJ2-4; 8 positions match TRBD1. Germline-derived CDR1 and CDR2 are MDHEN and SYDVKM. The CDR3 has 21 amino acids. V was clipped by 5 bases and J by 2 bases; unmatched bases: 23. CDR3: CASSTGQAIIGRSATKNIQYF. For the CDR3, the DNA is TGTGCCAGCAGTACGGGACAGGCAATTATCGGACGATCAGCGACCAAAAACATTCAGTACTTC.

The rearrangement links TRBV2 to TRBJ2-3, with unresolved D. CDR3 length: 11 amino acids. Germline CDR1 reads SNHLY; CDR2 reads FYNNEI. V lost 5 bases and J 2 bases, leaving 2 bases between the germline ends. The chain's CDR3 is CASSLTDTQYF. DNA for the CDR3: TGTGCCAGCAGTCTCACAGATACGCAGTATTTT.

This clone was observed a handful of times. This chain uses TRBV5-6 with TRBJ2-2, with TRBD1 matching 7 bases. Unmatched junction bases numbered 8, after V lost 4 bases and J lost 5 bases. CDR1 and CDR2 from the germline V gene are SGHDT and YYEEEE. The CDR3 is 15 amino acids. This CDR3 reads CASSPRTGGTGELFF. CDR3 in DNA: TGTGCCAGCAGCCCGAGGACAGGCGGTACCGGGGAGCTGTTTTTT.

CDR3 DNA sequence: TGTGCCAGCTCACCACCGGCGGGTTGGGGCAATCAGCCCCAGCATTTT. This codes for CASSPPAGWGNQPQHF. The chain combines TRBV18 with TRBJ1-5; D is uncertain. Trimming shortened V by 0 bases and J by 2 bases, and 11 bases separated the two germline ends. CDR1 and CDR2 from the germline V gene are KGHSH and LQKENI. The CDR3 runs to 16 residues.

This clone appeared a single time. The gene calls are TRBV14 and TRBJ2-7, with a weak D call TRBD2 (5 bases). V was trimmed by 1 base and J by 1 base, leaving 8 bases between them. The CDR3 contains 14 residues. Germline V gene data show CDR1 as SGHDN and CDR2 as FVKESK. This CDR3 reads CASSQGGGSYEQYF. For the CDR3, the DNA is TGTGCCAGCAGCCAAGGCGGCGGGTCCTACGAGCAGTACTTC.

Worth noting for this clone: Just one base apart from a much larger clone, this may be a read error. The chain joins TRBV10-3 to TRBJ1-1, with 9 bases aligning to TRBD1. Germline values: CDR1 ENHRY, CDR2 SYGVKD. There are 14 residues in the CDR3. The CDR3 sequence: CASSSGQGNTEAFF. The CDR3 DNA reads as TGTGCCAGCAGTTCGGGACAGGGGAACACTGAAGCTTTCTTT.

The chain has TRBV6-5 and TRBJ1-1, with 7 bases fitting TRBD1. Losses at the gene ends were 6 bases for V and 1 base for J; bases not matched to a gene: 2. Germline V gene data show CDR1 as MNHEY and CDR2 as SVGAGI. The CDR3 contains 13 residues. The CDR3 coding sequence is TGTGCCAGCAGCCAGGGGGAGAACACTGAAGCTTTCTTT. Its translation: CASSQGENTEAFF.

This chain joins TRBV6-1 and TRBJ2-2, with 12 bases that match TRBD2. Trimming removed 4 bases from V and 2 bases from J; junction bases left unmatched: 2. The CDR3 runs to 16 residues. Germline V gives CDR1 MNHNS, CDR2 SASEGT. As DNA, the CDR3 is TGTGCCAGCAGTGGACTAGCGGGAGCCAACACCGGGGAGCTGTTTTTT. Amino acid sequence: CASSGLAGANTGELFF.

V gene TRBV6-5 combines with J gene TRBJ1-5; unclear D gene. The V gene lost 3 bases and the J gene lost 7 bases, with 10 bases spanning the gap. The CDR3 contains 13 residues. Germline CDR1 reads MNHEY; CDR2 reads SVGAGI. The CDR3 bases are TGTGCCAGCAGTTATACCCTCGAGCAGCCCCAGCATTTT. Translated, it gives CASSYTLEQPQHF.